The present TCR beta chain was sequenced within a study of CD8 T cells in Susac syndrome. Sequencing of TCR beta was performed on blood CD8+ and CD4+ T cells. The multiple sclerosis control group was made up of treatment-naive patients with stable or active relapsing-remitting disease. The TEMRA cells underwent FACS enrichment, while the CD8+ and CD4+ T cells underwent negative isolation. V was cut by 3 bases and J by 4 bases, with 9 bases left in between. CDR1 and CDR2 (germline): LGHDT, YNNKEL (reference sequence). This CDR3 has 13 residues. The count of this clonotype is one. An amount of RNA that ranged from 0.5 to 1 ug was reverse transcribed with random hexamers. An immunoSEQ multiplex PCR generated amplified TCR beta CDR3 products spanning 54 Vbeta and 13 Jbeta. Each CDR3 protein is one row after TCRdb ran MiXCR on the immunoSEQ multiplex PCR reads. This sample carries just over 300,000 distinct CDR3 sequences, around 90% of them seen once, and the ten largest clones take 0.06% to 0.075%.

This receptor was taken from a human donor with multiple sclerosis. This rearrangement joins TRBV3-1 to TRBJ1-1, with no clear D. The sequenced sample consisted of CD4+ T cells from PBMCs. This CDR3 reads CASSQGWTTEAFF. The CDR3, as DNA: TGTGCCAGCAGCCAGGGATGGACCACTGAAGCTTTCTTT.